Many counts were recorded for the clone carrying this T cell receptor beta chain. The antigen is not known. This sample is drawn from a study of neurological immune-mediated disorders. Notes on the study in general: Because no CDR3 amino acid sequences were shared across subjects by expanded clones, private repertoires were suggested in all groups. The greatest TCR clonal expansion appeared in HTLV-1-associated myelopathy and the smallest, falling below healthy controls, in multiple sclerosis.

The CDR3 sequence is 15 residues long. The trim removed 1 base at V and 5 bases at J, leaving 5 bases unmatched. The germline CDR1 and CDR2 sequences are SGDLS and YYNGEE. The cDNA was synthesized by 5'RACE incorporating 10-nucleotide random UMIs. From the 5' RACE reads, TCRdb called clonotypes with MiXCR, one entry per CDR3 protein. The sample consists of 40,000 to 55,000 distinct CDR3 sequences, 10% to 13% of them appearing once. Sample: PBMCs. The sequence derives from a woman aged 35 to 49 with HTLV-1-associated myelopathy (HAM/TSP). The rearrangement joins TRBV9 to TRBJ2-3; TRBD2 aligns across 9 bases. For the CDR3, the DNA is TGTGCCAGCAGCGTAAGTAGCGGGGGCAGAGATACGCAGTATTTT. Translation: CASSVSSGGRDTQYF.